A selection of T cell receptor beta chains follows, all from one sample in a study of blood T cells in healthy people across ages. MiXCR, applied by TCRdb to the 5' RACE reads, yields one record per CDR3 protein. The sample contains fewer than 900,000 distinct CDR3 sequences, about half of which appear only once. The material sequenced was blood. The receptors derive from an older woman in good health. Both conserved end residues are part of each CDR3. Fields, in order: CDR3 protein, CDR3 DNA, clone size, V gene, J gene, D gene. A D gene is named only where the DNA matches it firmly. The size entry is marked missing in some rows and otherwise reads once, few, many or a size class.

CAINSRGYIIYEQYF	TGCGCCATCAATTCCCGGGGGTATATTATCTACGAGCAGTACTTC	-	TRBV4-3	TRBJ2-7	-
CASSSGTGDYDYTF	TGTGCCAGCAGCTCAGGGACAGGGGACTATGACTACACCTTC	-	TRBV7-2	TRBJ1-2	TRBD1
CSAVRTDNTEAFF	TGCAGTGCCGTGAGGACAGACAACACTGAAGCTTTCTTT	-	TRBV20-1	TRBJ1-1	-
CASSRTFTGLVKAYEQYF	TGTGCCAGCAGCCGCACTTTCACCGGGTTAGTGAAAGCCTACGAGCAGTACTTC	-	TRBV7-2	TRBJ2-7	-
CASQNGGLAYGYEQYF	TGTGCCAGCCAAAACGGGGGACTAGCTTACGGCTACGAGCAGTACTTC	-	TRBV7-8	TRBJ2-7	TRBD2
CASSLGEVDQETQYF	TGTGCCAGCAGTTTAGGGGAGGTGGACCAAGAGACCCAGTACTTC	many	TRBV28	TRBJ2-5	-
CATSDIAGTGGKSEQYF	TGTGCCACCAGCGACATCGCCGGGACAGGGGGTAAGAGTGAGCAGTACTTC	-	TRBV24-1	TRBJ2-5	TRBD1
CASSVEPGGRGYF	TGTGCCAGCAGCGTAGAACCGGGAGGGAGGGGGTACTTC	few	TRBV9	TRBJ2-5	TRBD2
CASSGLAEHNEQFF	TGTGCCAGCAGTGGACTAGCGGAACACAATGAGCAGTTCTTC	-	TRBV2	TRBJ2-1	TRBD2
CSVRDSSYNEQFF	TGCAGCGTCCGGGACAGCTCCTACAATGAGCAGTTCTTC	few	TRBV29-1	TRBJ2-1	TRBD1
CSVEVRNEQYF	TGCAGCGTTGAGGTCCGTAACGAGCAGTACTTC	-	TRBV29-1	TRBJ2-7	-
CSAGTGGLGYTF	TGCAGCGCCGGGACAGGGGGCTTAGGCTACACCTTC	few	TRBV29-1	TRBJ1-2	TRBD1
CASSQDLGTSGKETQYF	TGCGCCAGCAGCCAAGATTTAGGGACTAGCGGGAAGGAGACCCAGTACTTC	-	TRBV4-3	TRBJ2-5	TRBD2